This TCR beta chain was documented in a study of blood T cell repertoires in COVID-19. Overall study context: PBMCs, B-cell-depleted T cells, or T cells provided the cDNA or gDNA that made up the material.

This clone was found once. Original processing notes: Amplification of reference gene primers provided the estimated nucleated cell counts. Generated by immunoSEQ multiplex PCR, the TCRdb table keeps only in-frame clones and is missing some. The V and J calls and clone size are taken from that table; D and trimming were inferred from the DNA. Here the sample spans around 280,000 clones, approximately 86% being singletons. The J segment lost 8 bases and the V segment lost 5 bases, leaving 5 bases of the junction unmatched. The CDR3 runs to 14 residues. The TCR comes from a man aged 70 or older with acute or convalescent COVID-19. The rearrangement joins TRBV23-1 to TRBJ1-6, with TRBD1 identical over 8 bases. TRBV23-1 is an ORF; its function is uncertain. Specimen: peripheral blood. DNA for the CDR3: TGCGCCAGCAGTTACGGACAGGGAGATTCACCCCTCCACTTT. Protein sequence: CASSYGQGDSPLHF.